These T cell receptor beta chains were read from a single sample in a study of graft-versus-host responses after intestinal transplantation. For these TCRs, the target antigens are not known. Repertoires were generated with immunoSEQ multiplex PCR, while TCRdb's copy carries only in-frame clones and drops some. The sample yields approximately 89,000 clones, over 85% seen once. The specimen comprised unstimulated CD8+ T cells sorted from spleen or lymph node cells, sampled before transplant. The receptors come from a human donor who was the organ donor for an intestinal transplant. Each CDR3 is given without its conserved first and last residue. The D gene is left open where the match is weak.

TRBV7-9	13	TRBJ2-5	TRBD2	ASSKTSGRAETQY
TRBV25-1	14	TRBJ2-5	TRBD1	ASTAGGYQGRETQY
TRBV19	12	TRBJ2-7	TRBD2	ASSSGLGFNEQY
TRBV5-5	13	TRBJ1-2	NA	ASSLAYAGIYGYT
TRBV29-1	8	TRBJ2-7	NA	SVELGEQY
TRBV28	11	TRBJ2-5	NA	ASSFNREETQY
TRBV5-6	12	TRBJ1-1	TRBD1	ASSPQGGRTEAF
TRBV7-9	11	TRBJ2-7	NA	ASSPGTSYEQY
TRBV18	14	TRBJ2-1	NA	ASSPNSSARGHEQF
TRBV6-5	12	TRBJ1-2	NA	ASSPPTGPAGYT
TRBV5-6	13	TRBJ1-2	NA	ASSWEEQGLDGYT
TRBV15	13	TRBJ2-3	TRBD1	ATSSRQGSTDTQY
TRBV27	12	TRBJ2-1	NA	ASSLLAPLNEQF
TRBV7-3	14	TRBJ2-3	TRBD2	ASSTGLAGEGDTQY
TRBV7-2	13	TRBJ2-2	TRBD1	ASSPGTGRAGELF
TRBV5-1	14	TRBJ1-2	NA	ASSLDVIPGRYGYT
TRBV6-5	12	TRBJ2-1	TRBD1	ASSSGTEYNEQF
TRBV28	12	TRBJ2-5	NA	ASRLQGRAETQY
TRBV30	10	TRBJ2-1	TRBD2	AWTSAGNEQF
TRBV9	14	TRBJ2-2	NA	ASSPVGGWGTGELF
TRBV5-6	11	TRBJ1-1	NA	ASSPEAATEAF
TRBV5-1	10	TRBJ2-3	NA	ASSLAADTQY
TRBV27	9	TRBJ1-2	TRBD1	ASTGGAGYT
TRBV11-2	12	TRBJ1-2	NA	ASSFPGIFNGYT
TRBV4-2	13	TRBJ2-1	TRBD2	ASSPRGDSYNEQF
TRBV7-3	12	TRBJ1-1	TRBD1	ASSQTGGISEAF
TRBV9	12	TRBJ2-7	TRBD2	ASSAGTSGYEQY
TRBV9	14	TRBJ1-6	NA	ASSPGVSSYNSPLH
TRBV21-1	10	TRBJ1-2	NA	ASRSPVYGYT
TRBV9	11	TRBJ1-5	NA	ASSLRPHQPQH
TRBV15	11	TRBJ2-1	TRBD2	ATSSGGGNEQF
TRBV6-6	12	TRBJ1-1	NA	ASSYSSKGPKAF
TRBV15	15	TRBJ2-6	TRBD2	ATSAPGGGSGANVLT
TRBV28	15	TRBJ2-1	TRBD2	ASSFEGMRESRDEQF
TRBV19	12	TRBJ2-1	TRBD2	ASSLAGGHNEQF
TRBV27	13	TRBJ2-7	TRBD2	ASSPLAGGPYEQY
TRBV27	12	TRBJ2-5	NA	ASPIAALSGTQY
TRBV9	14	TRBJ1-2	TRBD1	ASSVGSRGTNYGYT
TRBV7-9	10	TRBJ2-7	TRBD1	ASSHGTDEQY
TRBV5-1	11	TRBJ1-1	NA	ASSFSGVTEAF
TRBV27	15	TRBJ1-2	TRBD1	ASSLRGTGGTNYGYT
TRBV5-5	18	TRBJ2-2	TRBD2	ASKRRLGTSGGADTGELF
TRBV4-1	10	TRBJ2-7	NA	ASSPSPGEQY
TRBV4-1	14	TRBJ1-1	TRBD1	ASSQEPGTVNTEAF
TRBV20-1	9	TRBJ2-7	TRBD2	SGLALYEQY
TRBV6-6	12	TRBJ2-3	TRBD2	ASSLAGSTDTQY
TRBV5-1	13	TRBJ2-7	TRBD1	ASSLGGGQVYEQY
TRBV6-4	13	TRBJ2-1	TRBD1	ASSPTWTGYNEQF
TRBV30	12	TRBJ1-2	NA	AWSVRTAPWGYT
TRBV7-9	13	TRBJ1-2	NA	ASSLSGGPNYGYT
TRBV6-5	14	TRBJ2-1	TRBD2	ASSYSTAGGYNEQF
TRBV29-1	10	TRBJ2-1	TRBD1	SVTGSFDEQF
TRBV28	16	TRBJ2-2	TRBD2	ASSNQGGLAANTGELF
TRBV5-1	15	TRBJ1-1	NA	ASSVLILAGVILGAF
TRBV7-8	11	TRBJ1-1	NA	ASSLGLSGDAF